Listed here are 32 T cell receptor beta chains from one sample, sequenced in a study of blood T cell repertoires in COVID-19. Libraries were prepared by immunoSEQ multiplex PCR; TCRdb keeps only in-frame clonotypes and omits some of them. The sample yields roughly 90,000 clones, 75% to 85% seen once. Sample: peripheral blood. All receptors come from a woman in her sixties or seventies with acute or convalescent COVID-19.

The chain has TRBV5-1 and TRBJ1-3; D gene uncertain. The CDR3 sequence is 16 residues long. Looked up from germline, CDR1 is SGHRS and CDR2 is YFSETQ. V shed 0 bases and J shed 2 bases, with 12 bases lying between them. The CDR3 coding sequence is TGCGCCAGCAGCTTGGAAGCCAGGATAACTGGAAACACCATATATTTT. Its protein product is CASSLEARITGNTIYF.

This clone was found once. In nucleotides, the CDR3 is TGTGCCAGCAGTCTCACTAGCGGGAGGGTGAATGAGCAGTTCTTC. It yields the protein CASSLTSGRVNEQFF. The V and J genes are TRBV2 and TRBJ2-1; 13 bases are a match to TRBD2. J gave up 7 bases and V 5 bases, and 5 bases lay outside the gene matches. Germline CDR1 and CDR2: SNHLY and FYNNEI. CDR3 length: 15 residues.

In its sample, this clone was seen once. The rearrangement links TRBV7-2 to TRBJ2-7, with 10 nucleotides matching TRBD1. Per germline, CDR1 SGHTA and CDR2 FQGNSA. V lost 5 bases to trimming and J lost 7 bases; unmatched junction nucleotides: 8. The CDR3 runs 14 residues. CDR3 loop: CASSQGQGTREQYF. CDR3 DNA sequence: TGTGCCAGCAGCCAGGGACAGGGGACGCGGGAGCAGTACTTC.

This rearrangement joins TRBV18 to TRBJ1-5; D gene unclear. Between the trimmed V and J ends, which lost 5 bases and 1 base, there was a span of 15 bases. This CDR3 is built from 16 residues. The germline V gene has CDR1 KGHSH and CDR2 LQKENI. CDR3 protein: CASSSGTGGSNQPQHF. The CDR3 region has the DNA TGTGCCAGCTCATCCGGAACCGGAGGGAGCAATCAGCCCCAGCATTTT.

V is TRBV18 and J is TRBJ2-7; 7 bases align to TRBD2. CDR1 is KGHSH and CDR2 is LQKENI in the germline V gene. V trimming: 3 bases; J trimming: 1 base; junction bases outside the gene matches: 3. CDR3 length: 14 residues. CDR3 DNA sequence: TGTGCCAGCTCACCCCCTAGCGGTTCCTACGAGCAGTACTTC. Amino acid sequence: CASSPPSGSYEQYF.

This rearrangement joins TRBV4-3 to TRBJ1-2; a possible D gene is TRBD1 (6 bases). CDR1 LGHNA and CDR2 YSLEER come from the germline V gene. The CDR3 is 15 amino acids. Trimming left V 2 bases short and J 6 bases short, with 16 bases between. DNA for the CDR3: TGCGCCAGCAGCCAATCATGGGCAGGGGTCAATGGCTACACCTTC. Protein product: CASSQSWAGVNGYTF.

The genes are TRBV28 and TRBJ2-7, with a tentative D call TRBD1 (6 bases). The CDR3 has 12 amino acids. Germline V CDR1 and CDR2: MDHEN, SYDVKM. V dropped 7 bases and J dropped 6 bases, with 13 bases sitting between them. The CDR3 bases are TGTGCCAGCATCCCTTGGGGGCGCGAGCAGTACTTC. It codes for CASIPWGREQYF.

This clone showed up just a few times. The CDR3 sequence: CASERQPNSNQPQHF. The DNA for the CDR3 is TGTGCCAGTGAGAGACAGCCAAATAGCAATCAGCCCCAGCATTTT. The chain links TRBV19 to TRBJ1-5; a weak D match, TRBD1 (5 bases). Germline CDR1 LNHDA, CDR2 SQIVND (reference sequence). Between the trimmed V and J ends, which lost 8 bases and 0 bases, there was a span of 14 bases. The CDR3 extends over 15 amino acids.

The chain employs TRBV30 and TRBJ2-7; the match to TRBD1 covers 9 bases. There are 15 residues in the CDR3. J lost 3 bases, V lost 3 bases, and 9 bases had no gene match. CDR1 GTSNPN and CDR2 SVGIG come from the germline V gene (reference sequence). The CDR3 sequence: CAWSGTGRSNYEQYF. Written as DNA, the CDR3 is TGTGCCTGGAGCGGGACAGGGCGGTCAAACTACGAGCAGTACTTC.

The chain carries TRBV30 and TRBJ2-3; D possibly corresponds to TRBD2 (5 bases). CDR1 is GTSNPN and CDR2 is SVGIG in the germline V gene (reference sequence). This CDR3 is built from 15 residues. Trimming shortened V by 3 bases and J by 5 bases, and 18 bases separated the two germline ends. The CDR3 region is CAWSPLPTGRDTQYF. In DNA, the CDR3 is TGTGCCTGGAGCCCACTCCCTACTGGGAGAGATACGCAGTATTTT. Based on the CDR3 plus reference TRBV30 and TRBJ2-3, the full variable domain is SQTIHQWPATLVQPVGSPLSLECTVEGTSNPNLYWYRQAAGRGLQLLFYSVGIGQISSEVPQNLSASRPQDRQFILSSKKLLLSDSGFYLCAWSPLPTGRDTQYFGPGTRLTVL.

About this clone: Other DNA sequences of this sample code for an identical CDR3. V gene TRBV2 combines with J gene TRBJ1-3; D is unresolved. Deletions cut 6 bases from V and 4 bases from J, with 7 bases between. This CDR3 is built from 12 residues. CDR1 is SNHLY and CDR2 is FYNNEI in the germline V gene. This CDR3 is CASRERGNTIYF. CDR3 nucleotide sequence: TGTGCCAGCAGGGAGCGGGGAAACACCATATATTTT.

This clone showed up just a few times. The chain carries TRBV5-4 and TRBJ1-1; D may be TRBD1 (5 bases). CDR3 length: 14 amino acids. Germline V gives CDR1 SGHNT, CDR2 YYREEE (reference sequence). The V end lost 3 bases, the J end lost 10 bases, and 19 bases lay between the germline ends. CDR3 sequence (DNA): TGTGCCAGCAGCTACTCGGACACAAAAAGAAGAGCTTTCTTT. Its translation: CASSYSDTKRRAFF.

This chain joins TRBV28 and TRBJ1-1, with TRBD1 as a possible D gene (6 bases). V was pared by 7 bases and J by 3 bases, with 18 bases between. There are 15 residues in the CDR3. Looked up from germline, CDR1 is MDHEN and CDR2 is SYDVKM. Written as DNA, the CDR3 is TGTGCCAGCAACATCCCGACCGGGACACACACTGAAGCTTTCTTT. It translates to CASNIPTGTHTEAFF.

This clone was recorded only once. The chain couples TRBV5-1 to TRBJ2-1; 13 bases map to TRBD2. The CDR3 has 17 residues. V shed 4 bases and J 4 bases; nucleotides not matched to a gene: 8. Germline V lookup: CDR1 SGHRS, CDR2 YFSETQ. The CDR3 DNA reads TGCGCCAGCAGCGAGAGACTAGCGGGGGGCCTGTACAATGAGCAGTTCTTC. Encoded protein: CASSERLAGGLYNEQFF.

V is TRBV28 and J is TRBJ1-5; D remains ambiguous. The germline gives CDR1 MDHEN, CDR2 SYDVKM. With 2 bases removed from V and 6 bases from J, the gap between germline ends came to 17 bases. This CDR3 is 16 amino acids long. CDR3 DNA sequence: TGTGCCAGCAGTTTAGACTCTCTCGGGATGGCTCAGCCCCAGCATTTT. Residues: CASSLDSLGMAQPQHF.

This rearrangement joins TRBV18 to TRBJ2-1; TRBD2 matches at 9 bases. The CDR3 is made up of 16 amino acids. V trimming: 3 bases; J trimming: 9 bases; junction bases outside the gene matches: 12. Germline loops: CDR1 KGHSH, CDR2 LQKENI. As DNA, the CDR3 is TGTGCCAGCTCACCCAGTAGCGGGGGTCCCGGGGCTGAGCAGTTCTTC. Encoded protein: CASSPSSGGPGAEQFF.

The rearrangement uses TRBV27 and TRBJ1-6; 8 bases align to TRBD1. Per germline, CDR1 MNHEY and CDR2 SMNVEV (reference sequence). The CDR3 is 16 residues long. After removal of 4 bases from V and 11 bases from J, the junction contained 13 bases not matched to a gene. CDR3: CASSSSTGAFTAPLHF. CDR3 coding DNA: TGTGCCAGCAGTTCCTCGACAGGGGCGTTTACGGCACCCCTCCACTTT.

The V and J genes are TRBV5-1 and TRBJ2-5, with 8 bases identical to TRBD1. The CDR3 totals 13 residues. Germline V CDR1 and CDR2: SGHRS, YFSETQ. V was pared by 4 bases and J by 4 bases, with 3 bases of the junction left unmatched. CDR3: CASSRQGRETQYF. CDR3 DNA: TGCGCCAGCAGCCGACAGGGGCGAGAGACCCAGTACTTC.

The V call is TRBV29-1, the J call TRBJ2-1; 13 positions match TRBD2. The CDR3 length is 16 residues. Germline CDR1 SQVTM, CDR2 ANQGSEA. The trim removed 5 bases at V and 0 bases at J, leaving 4 bases unmatched. The CDR3 bases are TGCAGCGTTAGGGGACTAGCGGGGCTCTCCTACAATGAGCAGTTCTTC. Translating it yields CSVRGLAGLSYNEQFF.

This clone appeared once. This chain links TRBV12-3 or TRBV12-4 with TRBJ2-1, with a possible D match to TRBD2 (5 bases). V lost 6 bases and J lost 7, with 10 bases in between. This CDR3 is built from 12 residues. DNA of the CDR3: TGTGCCAGCAGCGACCCGGGGAATGAGCAGTTCTTC. Its protein product is CASSDPGNEQFF.

This chain uses TRBV14 with TRBJ2-1; D is unclear. V lost 1 base to trimming and J lost 7 bases, with 14 bases between them. From germline, CDR1 is SGHDN and CDR2 FVKESK. The CDR3 runs to 15 residues. CDR3 sequence: CASSQVGSTSNEQFF. Written as DNA, the CDR3 is TGTGCCAGCAGCCAAGTAGGTAGCACATCGAATGAGCAGTTCTTC.

This clone was seen just once. The chain employs TRBV5-1 and TRBJ2-7; TRBD1 might be the D (6 bases). Looked up from germline, CDR1 is SGHRS and CDR2 is YFSETQ. This CDR3 has 12 amino acids. V lost 2 bases to trimming and J lost 5 bases, with 8 bases between them. The CDR3 region is CASSFAGDEQYF. The CDR3 DNA is TGCGCCAGCAGCTTTGCAGGGGACGAGCAGTACTTC.

This clone appeared a single time. The CDR3 region is CASSLNSPLHF. The DNA of the CDR3 is TGTGCCAGCAGCCTCAATTCACCCCTCCACTTT. The chain links TRBV13 to TRBJ1-6, with no clear D. Trimming shortened V by 5 bases and J by 7 bases, and 3 bases separated the two germline ends. Germline CDR1 reads PRHDT; CDR2 reads FYEKMQ (reference sequence). CDR3 length: 11 residues.

The V call is TRBV5-1, the J call TRBJ1-1; 10 nucleotides agree with TRBD1. The germline V gene has CDR1 SGHRS and CDR2 YFSETQ. The CDR3 is 16 amino acids. The V gene end was trimmed by 1 base and the J gene end by 5 bases; junction bases not matched to a gene: 8. The CDR3 reads CASSLLRQGAGTEAFF. In DNA, the CDR3 is TGCGCCAGCAGCTTGTTAAGACAGGGGGCTGGTACTGAAGCTTTCTTT.

This clone was detected a few times. V is TRBV19 and J is TRBJ1-3; D call uncertain. Trimming took off 6 bases at V and 2 bases at J, with 8 bases between the two ends. Germline V gene lookup returns CDR1 LNHDA and CDR2 SQIVND (reference sequence). The CDR3 has 13 residues. CDR3 nucleotide sequence: TGTGCCAGTAGCGAACAGCCTGGAAACACCATATATTTT. Its protein is CASSEQPGNTIYF.

This clone has only one observation. This chain uses TRBV5-6 with TRBJ2-5, with 7 positions matching TRBD1. Germline CDR1 and CDR2: SGHDT and YYEEEE. V lost 3 bases to trimming and J lost 0 bases; unmatched junction nucleotides: 5. The CDR3 has 15 residues. CDR3 in amino acids: CASSYRGQYQETQYF. The CDR3 coding sequence is TGTGCCAGCAGCTATAGGGGACAGTACCAAGAGACCCAGTACTTC.

The chain uses TRBV24-1 and TRBJ1-1; tentative D call: TRBD1 (6 bases). CDR1 is KGHDR and CDR2 is SFDVKD in the germline V gene. V was trimmed by 4 bases and J by 5 bases, leaving 10 bases between them. CDR3 size: 13 residues. The CDR3 nucleotides are TGTGCCACCAGTGAGGGGGGGCGAACTGAAGCTTTCTTT. This codes for CATSEGGRTEAFF.

The chain couples TRBV30 to TRBJ2-2, with 13 bases lining up with TRBD2. CDR1 and CDR2 from the germline V gene are GTSNPN and SVGIG (reference sequence). The CDR3 contains 15 residues. With 8 bases clipped from V and 6 bases from J, the junction kept 9 bases outside the gene matches. This CDR3 is CAQLGTSGMAGELFF. The CDR3 DNA is TGTGCCCAACTCGGGACTAGCGGGATGGCCGGGGAGCTGTTTTTT.

The chain combines TRBV28 with TRBJ1-2; D is possibly TRBD1 (5 bases). Germline V gene lookup returns CDR1 MDHEN and CDR2 SYDVKM. V lost 2 bases to trimming and J lost 4 bases, with 8 bases between them. CDR3 length: 13 residues. This chain's CDR3 is CASSLRTSYGYTF. Written as DNA, the CDR3 is TGTGCCAGCAGTTTAAGGACAAGCTATGGCTACACCTTC.

V gene TRBV18 combines with J gene TRBJ2-3, with 7 bases identical to TRBD2. The CDR3 spans 17 residues. V lost 3 bases and J lost 2; bases outside the gene matches: 11. In germline, CDR1 is KGHSH, CDR2 LQKENI. CDR3 sequence reads: CASSPWTSTAYTDTQYF. The CDR3 DNA is TGTGCCAGCTCACCCTGGACTAGTACAGCCTACACAGATACGCAGTATTTT.

The chain recombines TRBV2 with TRBJ1-4; D gene unclear. The V gene lost 4 bases and the J gene lost 11 bases, with 8 bases spanning the gap. The CDR3 consists of 11 residues. From germline, CDR1 is SNHLY and CDR2 FYNNEI. CDR3 in DNA: TGTGCCAGCAGTGTTGCGGAGAAACTGTTTTTT. Its translation: CASSVAEKLFF.

This clone appeared a single time. This chain links TRBV19 with TRBJ2-1; 10 positions agree with TRBD2. V shed 9 bases, J shed 4 bases, and the junction held 6 bases outside the gene matches. The CDR3 consists of 14 residues. Germline CDR1 reads LNHDA; CDR2 reads SQIVND (reference sequence). CDR3 loop: CASRTSGVYNEQFF. CDR3 bases: TGTGCCAGCCGAACTAGCGGGGTTTACAATGAGCAGTTCTTC.